This entry concerns a single TCR beta chain. CDR1 is MNHEY, CDR2 SVGAGI, per germline. Trimming stripped 4 bases from V and 0 bases from J, with 13 bases between. This CDR3 is 16 amino acids long. The sample comes from a study of blood T cell repertoires in COVID-19. As for the study in general: The samples span acute and convalescent COVID-19 from the United States, Italy and Spain.

Per the study methods: From reference gene primer amplification, estimates of nucleated cell counts were derived. Profiling relied on immunoSEQ multiplex PCR, and the TCRdb table lists in-frame clones only, not all of them. Clone size and V and J calls were adopted from that table, with D and trimming inferred from the DNA. This table has more than 95,000 clones, 90% to 95% appearing once. The gene calls are TRBV6-5 and TRBJ1-5; maybe TRBD1 (6 bases). Sequencing was carried out using peripheral blood. The TCR sequence derives from a man in his fifties or sixties with COVID-19, enrolled during active disease. CDR3 in amino acids: CASSSRQAVSNQPQHF. CDR3 DNA: TGTGCCAGCAGTTCCCGACAGGCGGTTAGCAATCAGCCCCAGCATTTT.